The next 8 T cell receptor beta chains were all read from a single sample in a study of blood T cell repertoires in COVID-19. Sequenced by immunoSEQ multiplex PCR; TCRdb stores in-frame clones only, minus some. The sample has 350,000 to 550,000 clones, 70% to 90% seen once; the top ten hold almost 2%. The sample consisted of PBMCs or T cells enriched from blood (not recorded which). All receptors come from a young woman with acute COVID-19.

The sample holds many counts of this clone. This chain links TRBV2 with TRBJ1-1; TRBD1 agrees at 7 bases. After removal of 6 bases from V and 1 base from J, the junction contained 5 bases not matched to a gene. Germline V gene sequence: CDR1 SNHLY, CDR2 FYNNEI. The CDR3 contains 14 residues. The chain's CDR3 is CASRDRVANTEAFF. Written as DNA, the CDR3 is TGTGCCAGCAGAGACAGGGTAGCGAACACTGAAGCTTTCTTT.

The chain joins TRBV21-1 to TRBJ2-7; the listed D gene, TRBD2, was not tested against the DNA. TRBV21-1 is deemed a pseudogene. The CDR3 has 15 amino acids. CDR3 bases: TGTGCCAGCAGTCAGACTAGCGGGGGAACCTACGAGCAGTACTTC. This codes for CASSQTSGGTYEQYF.

Comment on this clone: A much larger clone lies one base from this, so it may be a read error. The chain recombines TRBV28 with TRBJ1-2; 7 bases fit TRBD1. Germline V gives CDR1 MDHEN, CDR2 SYDVKM. The length of the CDR3 is 13 residues. V was clipped by 4 bases and J by 4 bases; unmatched bases: 3. The CDR3 loop is CASSSRDSYGYTF. The CDR3 nucleotides are TGTGCCAGCAGTTCCCGGGACAGCTATGGCTACACCTTC.

The gene calls are TRBV4-1 and TRBJ2-7; D is possibly TRBD2 (5 bases). The CDR3 loop spans 18 amino acids. V was pared by 0 bases and J by 0 bases, with 18 bases between. CDR1 is MGHRA, CDR2 YSYEKL, per germline. CDR3 region: CASSQDMGRGLSSYEQYF. The CDR3 coding sequence is TGCGCCAGCAGCCAAGATATGGGTAGAGGACTTTCCTCCTACGAGCAGTACTTC.

V and J are TRBV28 and TRBJ1-1; TRBD1 matches at 8 bases. This CDR3 has 16 amino acids. V lost 5 bases to trimming and J lost 2 bases; unmatched junction nucleotides: 10. Germline CDR1 is MDHEN and CDR2 is SYDVKM. The CDR3 DNA reads TGTGCCAGCAGTGGGGTGGGGACAGGACTTAACACTGAAGCTTTCTTT. It is translated as CASSGVGTGLNTEAFF.

The chain joins TRBV4-3 to TRBJ2-3; weak D call: TRBD1 (6 bases). CDR1 is LGHNA, CDR2 YSLEER, per germline. V was trimmed by 6 bases and J by 1 base, leaving 17 bases between them. CDR3 length: 16 residues. The CDR3 nucleotides read TGCGCCAGCAGGTACAGGGTCGGTCAGGGCACAGATACGCAGTATTTT. Translation: CASRYRVGQGTDTQYF.

The chain is built from TRBV7-9 and TRBJ1-5; perhaps TRBD1 as D (6 bases). Trimming cost V 4 bases and J 0 bases, with 10 bases left between them. Looked up from germline, CDR1 is SEHNR and CDR2 is FQNEAQ (reference sequence). The CDR3 covers 15 residues. DNA of the CDR3: TGTGCCAGCAGCTGGGGGCTTTCTAGCAATCAGCCCCAGCATTTT. Its protein is CASSWGLSSNQPQHF.

The chain joins TRBV4-1 to TRBJ1-2, with D perhaps matching TRBD1 (5 bases). Germline V gives CDR1 MGHRA, CDR2 YSYEKL. CDR3 size: 15 residues. V lost 4 bases, J lost 6 bases, and 18 bases lay in between. CDR3 coding DNA: TGCGCCAGCAGCCCCGACAGCACATACGCCCATGGCTACACCTTC. It encodes CASSPDSTYAHGYTF.